This entry lists 32 T cell receptor beta chains sequenced from one sample in a study of blood T cell repertoires in COVID-19. The method was immunoSEQ multiplex PCR; TCRdb's version includes in-frame clones alone and lacks a portion of them. The sample lists 260,000 or so clones, about nine tenths occurring once. The sequenced material came from PBMCs or T cells enriched from blood (not recorded which). The receptors here all came from a woman in her 30s with acute COVID-19.

This chain joins TRBV10-2 and TRBJ1-1; 7 nucleotides match TRBD1. V lost 4 bases, J lost 4 bases, and 6 bases stayed unmatched. The CDR3 consists of 14 residues. Germline V lookup: CDR1 WSHSY, CDR2 SAAADI. CDR3: CASSARGGGTEAFF. The CDR3 nucleotides read TGCGCCAGCAGTGCAAGAGGGGGCGGCACTGAAGCTTTCTTT.

The chain joins TRBV2 to TRBJ1-5, with D unresolved. V lost 5 bases, J lost 4 bases, and 9 bases lay in between. CDR1 SNHLY and CDR2 FYNNEI come from the germline V gene. The CDR3 totals 13 residues. For the CDR3, the DNA is TGTGCCAGCAGTCCCGACACAAATCAGCCCCAGCATTTT. This encodes CASSPDTNQPQHF.

V is TRBV6-2 or TRBV6-3 and J is TRBJ1-3; maybe TRBD1 (6 bases). CDR3 length equals 15 residues. CDR1 and CDR2 from the germline V gene are MNHEY and SVGEGT. Deletions cut 5 bases from V and 4 bases from J, with 15 bases between. Written as DNA, the CDR3 is TGTGCCAGCAGTCCGGGGGGGCCAACGGGAAACACCATATATTTT. This encodes CASSPGGPTGNTIYF.

J is TRBJ1-5 and V is TRBV27; D is ambiguous. The V and J ends lost 8 bases and 3 bases respectively, with 8 bases between them. This CDR3 has 12 residues. Looked up from germline, CDR1 is MNHEY and CDR2 is SMNVEV (reference sequence). The CDR3: CASYSNNQPQHF. The CDR3 DNA reads TGTGCCAGCTACTCCAACAATCAGCCCCAGCATTTT.

This CDR3 reads CAISGGPNTEAFF. DNA for the CDR3: TGTGCCATCAGCGGCGGGCCGAACACTGAAGCTTTCTTT. The chain is built from TRBV10-3 and TRBJ1-1; D gene ambiguous. The V end lost 6 bases, the J end lost 1 base, and 9 bases lay between the germline ends. From germline, CDR1 is ENHRY and CDR2 SYGVKD. The CDR3 covers 13 residues.

This clone has a handful of counts. V is TRBV5-1 and J is TRBJ1-1; D may be TRBD1 (5 bases). V lost 1 base and J 5 bases, leaving 15 bases between the germline ends. The length of the CDR3 is 15 residues. Germline CDR1 reads SGHRS; CDR2 reads YFSETQ. CDR3 in amino acids: CASSLSVQGGTEAFF. As DNA, the CDR3 is TGCGCCAGCAGCTTGTCGGTGCAGGGAGGGACTGAAGCTTTCTTT. Variable domain in full (rest from reference TRBV5-1 and TRBJ1-1): KAGVTQTPRYLIKTRGQQVTLSCSPISGHRSVSWYQQTPGQGLQFLFEYFSETQRNKGNFPGRFSGRQFSNSRSEMNVSTLELGDSALYLCASSLSVQGGTEAFFGQGTRLTVV.

V and J are TRBV27 and TRBJ1-2, with D perhaps matching TRBD1 (5 bases). The V end was cut by 3 bases, the J end by 2 bases, with 10 bases between. CDR3 size: 14 residues. CDR1 and CDR2 from the germline V gene are MNHEY and SMNVEV (reference sequence). The CDR3 region has the DNA TGTGCCAGCAGTTTGGGGGGACCGAACTATGGCTACACCTTC. Translating gives CASSLGGPNYGYTF.

This CDR3 reads CASSLVTVKDGNTIYF. CDR3 sequence (DNA): TGTGCCAGCAGCTTAGTGACTGTGAAAGATGGAAACACCATATATTTT. The J gene is TRBJ1-3, the V gene TRBV7-2; no clear D gene. V was cut by 1 base and J by 3 bases, with 13 bases left in between. Germline V gene data show CDR1 as SGHTA and CDR2 as FQGNSA. The CDR3 extends over 16 amino acids.

The chain uses TRBV6-5 and TRBJ1-1; 7 bases fit TRBD1. The CDR3 runs to 13 residues. The germline CDR1 and CDR2 sequences are MNHEY and SVGAGI. Trimming cost V 4 bases and J 7 bases; bases outside gene matches: 6. CDR3 DNA: TGTGCCAGCAGTTTAGGACAGGCACGTGAAGCTTTCTTT. Amino acid sequence: CASSLGQAREAFF.

The CDR3, as DNA: TGTGCCAGCAATAGACTAGCGGCGAACACCGGGGAGCTGTTTTTT. Protein sequence: CASNRLAANTGELFF. V gene TRBV2 combines with J gene TRBJ2-2; 9 bases line up with TRBD2. The germline V gene has CDR1 SNHLY and CDR2 FYNNEI. V gave up 7 bases and J gave up 0 bases; unmatched junction bases: 3. The CDR3 is 15 residues long.

Only one count was recorded for this clone. The chain uses TRBV30 and TRBJ1-2, with no clear D. V shed 0 bases and J shed 4 bases, with 9 bases lying between them. CDR1 is GTSNPN, CDR2 SVGIG, per germline (reference sequence). CDR3 length equals 13 residues. CDR3: CAWSVQASYGYTF. CDR3 coding DNA: TGTGCCTGGAGTGTACAAGCTAGCTATGGCTACACCTTC.

The chain couples TRBV10-1 to TRBJ2-1, with TRBD1 matching 10 bases. V was clipped by 2 bases and J by 4 bases; unmatched bases: 2. Germline values: CDR1 WNHNN, CDR2 SYGVQD (reference sequence). The CDR3 runs to 15 residues. Here the CDR3 reads CASSEGTGDYNEQFF. CDR3 nucleotide sequence: TGCGCCAGCAGTGAGGGGACAGGGGATTACAATGAGCAGTTCTTC.

This sequence joins TRBV12-3 or TRBV12-4 and TRBJ1-2; no firm D call. Trimming took 1 base from V and 6 from J, leaving 9 bases between them. The CDR3 consists of 13 residues. CDR3 nucleotide sequence: TGTGCCAGCAGTTTAGGGGCCGGCAATGGCTACACCTTC. Residues: CASSLGAGNGYTF.

The gene calls are TRBV9 and TRBJ1-6; tentative D call: TRBD1 (6 bases). The germline gives CDR1 SGDLS, CDR2 YYNGEE. The V and J ends lost 4 bases and 8 bases respectively, with 10 bases between them. The CDR3 extends over 13 amino acids. CDR3 sequence reads: CASSSAGDSPLHF. Written as DNA, the CDR3 is TGTGCCAGCAGCAGCGCAGGGGATTCACCCCTCCACTTT.

The J gene is TRBJ1-2, the V gene TRBV10-1, with D perhaps TRBD1 (5 bases). The CDR3 is 14 amino acids. The germline V and J ends were trimmed by 8 bases and 3 bases, with 16 bases remaining between them. Germline V lookup: CDR1 WNHNN, CDR2 SYGVQD (reference sequence). The CDR3 region is CASEVRGSDYGYTF. As DNA, the CDR3 is TGCGCCAGCGAGGTCCGGGGGTCGGACTATGGCTACACCTTC.

Here the CDR3 DNA reads TGTGCCAGCAGTTTCGAAGGGAGTGGCTACACCTTC. This codes for CASSFEGSGYTF. The V gene is TRBV28, the J gene TRBJ1-2; no reliable D call. Trimming stripped 3 bases from V and 7 bases from J, with 9 bases between. The CDR3 runs 12 residues. Per the germline V gene, CDR1 is MDHEN and CDR2 is SYDVKM.

The gene calls are TRBV5-6 and TRBJ2-5; 7 bases are shared with TRBD1. Per germline, CDR1 SGHDT and CDR2 YYEEEE. V was pared by 3 bases and J by 5 bases, with 10 bases of the junction left unmatched. The CDR3 runs 15 residues. CDR3 sequence reads: CASSWMTGSGETQYF. CDR3 sequence (DNA): TGTGCCAGCAGCTGGATGACAGGGAGTGGGGAGACCCAGTACTTC. Combining the CDR3 with reference TRBV5-6 and TRBJ2-5 gives the whole variable domain DAGVTQSPTHLIKTRGQQVTLRCSPKSGHDTVSWYQQALGQGPQFIFQYYEEEERQRGNFPDRFSGHQFPNYSSELNVNALLLGDSALYLCASSWMTGSGETQYFGPGTRLLVL.

The genes are TRBV7-9 and TRBJ2-3; the match to TRBD2 covers 11 bases. Germline V gene sequence: CDR1 SEHNR, CDR2 FQNEAQ (reference sequence). Losses at the gene ends were 8 bases for V and 5 bases for J; bases not matched to a gene: 6. The CDR3 has 14 residues. The CDR3 sequence is CASGLAGGGDTQYF. CDR3 sequence (DNA): TGTGCCAGCGGGCTAGCGGGGGGTGGAGATACGCAGTATTTT.

The rearrangement links TRBV30 to TRBJ1-1; a weak D match, TRBD1 (6 bases). The CDR3 runs 13 residues. CDR1 and CDR2 (germline): GTSNPN, SVGIG (reference sequence). V was pared by 3 bases and J by 4 bases, with 12 bases between. CDR3 DNA sequence: TGTGCCTGGAGCCTTGGGGGCAGCACTGAAGCTTTCTTT. Its protein product is CAWSLGGSTEAFF.

This clone was detected only a few times. The gene calls are TRBV11-2 and TRBJ1-1; 10 nucleotides agree with TRBD1. This CDR3 region has 16 residues. Per the germline V gene, CDR1 is SGHAT and CDR2 is FQNNGV. J was trimmed by 7 bases and V by 5 bases; bases with no gene match: 13. DNA for the CDR3: TGTGCCAGCAGCGAACACCCCCCGGGACAGGGGATTGAAGCTTTCTTT. As protein: CASSEHPPGQGIEAFF.

The V call is TRBV6-6, the J call TRBJ1-6, with TRBD1 matching 9 bases. Trimming cost V 1 base and J 7 bases; bases outside gene matches: 2. This CDR3 region has 15 residues. CDR1 is MNHNY and CDR2 is SVGAGI in the germline V gene (reference sequence). CDR3 sequence reads: CASSYFGTGNSPLHF. CDR3 nucleotides: TGTGCCAGCAGTTACTTTGGGACAGGGAATTCACCCCTCCACTTT.

V usage is TRBV5-1 and J usage is TRBJ1-1; D is uncertain. Per germline, CDR1 SGHRS and CDR2 YFSETQ. The CDR3 has 14 residues. V was cut by 4 bases and J by 0 bases, with 10 bases left in between. Here the CDR3 DNA reads TGCGCCAGCAGCGGCAGTAACATGAACACTGAAGCTTTCTTT. Protein: CASSGSNMNTEAFF.

V is TRBV3-1 (or the pseudogene TRBV3-2) and J is TRBJ1-2; 8 nucleotides agree with TRBD1. CDR1 is LGHDT and CDR2 is YNNKEL in the germline V gene (reference sequence). The CDR3 has 16 amino acids. Trimming cost V 1 base and J 4 bases; bases outside gene matches: 8. CDR3 in DNA: TGTGCCAGCAGCCAAGGGACAGGGAATCCCCCCTATGGCTACACCTTC. This sequence encodes CASSQGTGNPPYGYTF.

The chain recombines TRBV4-3 with TRBJ2-1; TRBD1 aligns across 8 bases. V was pared by 6 bases and J by 7 bases, with 8 bases of the junction left unmatched. Per the germline V gene, CDR1 is LGHNA and CDR2 is YSLEER. The CDR3 spans 14 residues. Here the CDR3 reads CASSLGQVMNEQFF. The CDR3 DNA reads TGCGCCAGCAGTTTGGGACAGGTCATGAATGAGCAGTTCTTC.

The chain uses TRBV5-1 and TRBJ1-1; D is ambiguous. This CDR3 is built from 14 residues. Germline V lookup: CDR1 SGHRS, CDR2 YFSETQ. V was pared by 0 bases and J by 1 base, with 7 bases between. CDR3 in amino acids: CASSLVQANTEAFF. CDR3 DNA sequence: TGCGCCAGCAGCTTGGTGCAGGCGAACACTGAAGCTTTCTTT.

This clone has only one observation. V is TRBV5-6 and J is TRBJ2-3; D uncertain. The germline gives CDR1 SGHDT, CDR2 YYEEEE. Trimming took off 1 base at V and 0 bases at J, with 9 bases between the two ends. The CDR3 is 15 amino acids. CDR3 sequence: CASSLNSPSTDTQYF. The DNA for the CDR3 is TGTGCCAGCAGCTTGAACAGCCCTAGCACAGATACGCAGTATTTT.

This sequence joins TRBV15 and TRBJ1-5, with a tentative D call TRBD1 (5 bases). V was cut by 1 base and J by 6 bases, with 10 bases left in between. The CDR3 loop spans 14 amino acids. CDR1 and CDR2 (germline): LNHNV, YYDKDF (reference sequence). CDR3 protein: CATSRGGAAQPQHF. DNA of the CDR3: TGTGCCACCAGCAGAGGTGGGGCGGCTCAGCCCCAGCATTTT.

The chain carries TRBV10-3 and TRBJ1-3; D unclear. Per the germline V gene, CDR1 is ENHRY and CDR2 is SYGVKD. The CDR3 loop spans 15 amino acids. Trimming stripped 2 bases from V and 0 bases from J, with 8 bases between. The CDR3 sequence is CAISERQVSGNTIYF. The CDR3 nucleotides read TGTGCCATCAGTGAGCGGCAGGTCTCTGGAAACACCATATATTTT.

This rearrangement joins TRBV9 to TRBJ1-2; D gene unclear. Per the germline V gene, CDR1 is SGDLS and CDR2 is YYNGEE. V was shortened by 3 bases and J by 7 bases, with 19 bases between the two germline ends. The CDR3 is made up of 15 amino acids. CDR3 DNA sequence: TGTGCCAGCAGCGCCCGAGTGGGCAAGCCGAGTGGCTACACCTTC. It encodes CASSARVGKPSGYTF.

This chain links TRBV5-1 with TRBJ2-5; D is unresolved. The CDR3 consists of 14 residues. Deletions cut 4 bases from V and 1 base from J, with 11 bases between. Germline V CDR1 and CDR2: SGHRS, YFSETQ. CDR3: CASSPSYGQETQYF. The CDR3 DNA reads as TGCGCCAGCAGCCCCTCCTATGGCCAAGAGACCCAGTACTTC.

This clone occurred a few times. The V and J genes are TRBV14 and TRBJ1-2, with D perhaps matching TRBD1 (5 bases). Germline V CDR1 and CDR2: SGHDN, FVKESK. V was trimmed by 0 bases and J by 4 bases, leaving 12 bases between them. CDR3 length: 15 residues. CDR3 region: CASSQEGALSYGYTF. In DNA, the CDR3 is TGTGCCAGCAGCCAAGAAGGGGCACTGAGCTATGGCTACACCTTC.

The gene calls are TRBV25-1 and TRBJ2-1; 7 nucleotides line up with TRBD1. Per the germline V gene, CDR1 is MGHDK and CDR2 is SYGVNS. The V segment lost 2 bases and the J segment 1 base; nucleotides outside the gene matches: 2. This CDR3 is built from 15 residues. CDR3 amino acids: CASSEDRESYNEQFF. Here the CDR3 DNA reads TGTGCCAGCAGTGAAGACAGGGAGTCCTACAATGAGCAGTTCTTC.